These T cell receptor beta chains were read from a single sample in a study of T-cell reconstitution after alpha-beta-depleted transplantation in children. Each CDR3 protein is one row after TCRdb ran MiXCR on the PCR reads. The table includes 400,000 to 500,000 distinct CDR3 sequences, 11% detected once. The input for sequencing was PBMCs from the stem cell graft donor, taken from the stem cell graft. The receptor set was obtained from a human donor who donated a stem cell graft to a child with acute myeloid leukemia. Each CDR3 is given with its conserved first and last residue. D genes are given only for firm matches. The size field is filled for only some rows; it gives once, few, many or a size class.

-,TRBV4-2,-,TRBJ2-5,CASSQDRQETQYF,TGTGCCAGCAGCCAAGATAGGCAAGAGACCCAGTACTTC
TRBD2,TRBV20-1,many,TRBJ2-1,CSARRTSGDEQFF,TGCAGTGCTAGACGGACTAGCGGGGATGAGCAGTTCTTC
-,TRBV10-3,-,TRBJ1-5,CAIAPADPRGPANQPQHF,TGTGCCATCGCGCCAGCCGACCCCAGGGGCCCGGCTAATCAGCCCCAGCATTTT
-,TRBV5-1,many,TRBJ2-3,CASSFWEDTDTQYF,TGCGCCAGCAGCTTCTGGGAGGATACAGATACGCAGTATTTT
-,TRBV19,-,TRBJ1-2,CASSIVGRGINYGYTF,TGTGCCAGTAGTATAGTTGGAAGGGGCATCAACTATGGCTACACCTTC
-,TRBV9,-,TRBJ2-5,CASSVGASLGETQYF,TGTGCCAGCAGCGTAGGCGCTAGTTTGGGAGAGACCCAGTACTTC
-,TRBV20-1,-,TRBJ2-3,CSASAPPGRGHTDTQYF,TGCAGTGCTAGCGCCCCCCCAGGGAGGGGACACACAGATACGCAGTATTTT
TRBD2,TRBV5-1,few,TRBJ2-3,CASSLVPGTSGLTDTQYF,TGCGCCAGCAGCTTGGTTCCCGGGACTAGCGGGCTCACAGATACGCAGTATTTT
TRBD2,TRBV30,-,TRBJ2-1,CAWGGGALNEQFF,TGTGCCTGGGGCGGGGGGGCCCTCAATGAGCAGTTCTTC
-,TRBV29-1,-,TRBJ1-4,CSVEGSGDVVFF,TGCAGCGTTGAGGGATCAGGGGACGTAGTGTTTTTT
-,TRBV6-2/TRBV6-3,few,TRBJ2-1,CASSRNLGYNEQFF,TGTGCCAGCAGCAGAAACCTAGGTTACAATGAGCAGTTCTTC
-,TRBV28,-,TRBJ2-2,CASSFGARGTGELFF,TGTGCCAGCAGTTTTGGCGCCCGAGGCACCGGGGAGCTGTTTTTT
-,TRBV7-9,many,TRBJ2-2,CASSLMGWDTGELFF,TGTGCCAGCAGCTTGATGGGCTGGGACACCGGGGAGCTGTTTTTT
-,TRBV29-1,few,TRBJ2-1,CSVGVPTTYNEQFF,TGCAGCGTTGGGGTTCCGACAACGTACAATGAGCAGTTCTTC
-,TRBV12-3/TRBV12-4,-,TRBJ1-1,CASSPGFPEAFF,TGTGCCAGCAGTCCGGGGTTCCCTGAAGCTTTCTTT
-,TRBV5-1,-,TRBJ1-2,CASSLEGGPGYGYTF,TGCGCCAGCAGCTTGGAGGGGGGGCCTGGCTATGGCTACACCTTC
-,TRBV7-6,few,TRBJ2-1,CASSLAVEQGGYNEQFF,TGTGCCAGCAGCTTAGCAGTTGAGCAGGGGGGGTACAATGAGCAGTTCTTC
-,TRBV5-1,-,TRBJ2-7,CASGAGPSYEQYF,TGCGCCAGCGGCGCGGGCCCCTCCTACGAGCAGTACTTC
-,TRBV7-2,many,TRBJ1-5,CASSLRAREPQHF,TGTGCCAGCAGCTTAAGGGCCCGGGAGCCCCAGCATTTT
-,TRBV12-3/TRBV12-4,many,TRBJ2-5,CASSLIGIREQETQYF,TGTGCCAGCAGTTTAATCGGAATCCGGGAGCAAGAGACCCAGTACTTC
TRBD2,TRBV27,many,TRBJ2-3,CASSLRLAEITDTQYF,TGTGCCAGCAGTTTACGACTAGCGGAGATCACAGATACGCAGTATTTT
-,TRBV6-1,few,TRBJ1-1,CASSELRSMNTEAFF,TGTGCCAGCAGTGAACTCAGGTCCATGAACACTGAAGCTTTCTTT
-,TRBV20-1,-,TRBJ2-7,CSARDPGAGYEQYF,TGCAGTGCTAGAGATCCCGGAGCTGGCTACGAGCAGTACTTC
-,TRBV21-1,-,TRBJ2-5,CASSKAPPQETQYF,TGTGCCAGCAGCAAAGCACCACCACAAGAGACCCAGTACTTC
-,TRBV18,few,TRBJ1-1,CASSDSPGTEAFF,TGTGCCAGCTCAGACTCCCCGGGGACTGAAGCTTTCTTT
TRBD2,TRBV28,many,TRBJ2-2,CASSTGVTTSGRNTGELFF,TGTGCCAGCAGTACAGGGGTCACTACTAGCGGGAGGAACACCGGGGAGCTGTTTTTT
-,TRBV2,many,TRBJ1-1,CASRALVNEAFF,TGTGCCAGCAGGGCCTTGGTGAATGAAGCTTTCTTT
-,TRBV5-6,many,TRBJ1-5,CASSWKDQPQHF,TGTGCCAGCAGTTGGAAAGATCAGCCCCAGCATTTT
-,TRBV15,many,TRBJ2-7,CATSREGPYEQYF,TGTGCCACCAGCAGAGAGGGGCCCTACGAGCAGTACTTC
-,TRBV27,few,TRBJ2-2,CASREREAGELFF,TGTGCCAGCAGAGAGAGAGAGGCCGGGGAGCTGTTTTTT
-,TRBV7-2,many,TRBJ2-4,CASSLVGVGQDIQYF,TGTGCCAGCAGCTTGGTAGGGGTTGGGCAAGACATTCAGTACTTC
TRBD2,TRBV7-8,-,TRBJ2-1,CASSLVGGAGGHNEQFF,TGTGCCAGCAGCTTAGTGGGCGGAGCGGGAGGCCACAATGAGCAGTTCTTC
-,TRBV7-9,-,TRBJ2-3,CASSPTGEGTHKQYF,TGTGCCAGCAGCCCCACCGGGGAAGGAACTCATAAGCAGTATTTT
-,TRBV6-2/TRBV6-3,-,TRBJ1-6,CASNPTTGTGNSPLHF,TGTGCCAGCAACCCTACCACCGGGACGGGGAATTCACCCCTCCACTTT
-,TRBV29-1,many,TRBJ2-5,CSVPNQYF,TGCAGCGTTCCAAACCAGTACTTC